The 31 T cell receptor beta chains below were found in one sample sequenced in a study of PD-L1 blockade in urothelial cancer. Described time point: pretreatment peripheral blood. Generated by immunoSEQ multiplex PCR, the TCRdb table keeps only in-frame clones and is missing some. The sample shows tens of thousands of clones, more than 65% of them seen only once. The sequencing here drew on PBMCs, taken around atezolizumab (anti-PD-L1) treatment. These receptors originate from a man in his 70s with urothelial cancer.

V is TRBV25-1 and J is TRBJ1-1; D perhaps matches TRBD1 (6 bases). Germline CDR1 reads MGHDK; CDR2 reads SYGVNS. Trimming cost V 4 bases and J 5 bases, with 17 bases left between them. CDR3 size: 15 residues. The CDR3, as DNA: TGTGCCAGCAGTGGCTACAACACCCAGGGGACTGAAGCTTTCTTT. Residues: CASSGYNTQGTEAFF.

V is TRBV2 and J is TRBJ2-3; 10 bases agree with TRBD1. CDR1 and CDR2 (germline): SNHLY, FYNNEI. J gave up 1 base and V 5 bases, and 9 bases lay outside the gene matches. The CDR3 is 17 amino acids. The CDR3 loop is CASSTTRGTGGTDTQYF. Here the CDR3 DNA reads TGTGCCAGCAGTACCACACGGGGGACAGGGGGCACAGATACGCAGTATTTT. Complete variable domain (other parts from reference TRBV2 and TRBJ2-3): EPEVTQTPSHQVTQMGQEVILRCVPISNHLYFYWYRQILGQKVEFLVSFYNNEISEKSEIFDDQFSVERPDGSNFTLKIRSTKLEDSAMYFCASSTTRGTGGTDTQYFGPGTRLTVL.

The rearrangement uses TRBV2 and TRBJ1-3; D is possibly TRBD1 (5 bases). V was pared by 4 bases and J by 2 bases, with 18 bases between. The CDR3 contains 17 residues. Germline CDR1 is SNHLY and CDR2 is FYNNEI. The CDR3 DNA follows: TGTGCCAGCAGTGGTCCGGCGACGGGGGAGGCTGGAAACACCATATATTTT. Protein sequence: CASSGPATGEAGNTIYF. Together with reference TRBV2 and TRBJ1-3, the CDR3 gives the full variable domain: EPEVTQTPSHQVTQMGQEVILRCVPISNHLYFYWYRQILGQKVEFLVSFYNNEISEKSEIFDDQFSVERPDGSNFTLKIRSTKLEDSAMYFCASSGPATGEAGNTIYFGEGSWLTVV.

In its sample, this clone was seen once. The rearrangement uses TRBV15 and TRBJ1-3; 10 bases match TRBD1. From germline, CDR1 is LNHNV and CDR2 YYDKDF (reference sequence). This CDR3 comprises 15 residues. The V segment lost 5 bases and the J segment 2 bases; nucleotides outside the gene matches: 3. The CDR3 sequence: CATSPGTGAGNTIYF. DNA of the CDR3: TGTGCCACCAGCCCCGGGACAGGGGCTGGAAACACCATATATTTT.

In its sample, this clone was seen once. This chain connects TRBV19 to TRBJ2-4, with D possibly matching TRBD1 (6 bases). V lost 1 base and J 7 bases, leaving 11 bases between the germline ends. The germline CDR1 and CDR2 sequences are LNHDA and SQIVND (reference sequence). This CDR3 has 14 amino acids. The CDR3 bases are TGTGCCAGTAGTATAGTACAGGGTGGTAACATTCAGTACTTC. Amino acids: CASSIVQGGNIQYF.

This clone was seen a handful of times. The J gene is TRBJ2-2, the V gene TRBV5-1; D is unclear. The CDR3 covers 17 residues. Looked up from germline, CDR1 is SGHRS and CDR2 is YFSETQ. The V end was cut by 0 bases, the J end by 3 bases, with 15 bases between. CDR3 loop: CASSLASVGAYTGELFF. CDR3 coding DNA: TGCGCCAGCAGCTTGGCCTCGGTAGGAGCCTACACCGGGGAGCTGTTTTTT. Based on the CDR3 plus reference TRBV5-1 and TRBJ2-2, the full variable domain is KAGVTQTPRYLIKTRGQQVTLSCSPISGHRSVSWYQQTPGQGLQFLFEYFSETQRNKGNFPGRFSGRQFSNSRSEMNVSTLELGDSALYLCASSLASVGAYTGELFFGEGSRLTVL.

The chain links TRBV6-5 to TRBJ2-7; 7 bases line up with TRBD1. The CDR3 runs 14 residues. The V gene's germline CDR1 is MNHEY and CDR2 SVGAGI. V lost 4 bases to trimming and J lost 0 bases; unmatched junction nucleotides: 3. The CDR3 spells CASSSGTASYEQYF. The DNA of the CDR3 is TGTGCCAGCAGTTCCGGGACAGCCTCCTACGAGCAGTACTTC.

This clone appeared a single time. The chain carries TRBV30 and TRBJ2-2, with 14 bases that match TRBD2. The germline V gene encodes CDR1 GTSNPN and CDR2 SVGIG (reference sequence). The CDR3 consists of 18 residues. The V segment lost 1 base and the J segment 4 bases; nucleotides outside the gene matches: 8. The CDR3 coding sequence is TGTGCCTGGAGTGAGCGGACTAGCGGGAGGTCGGGCACCGGGGAGCTGTTTTTT. Encoded protein: CAWSERTSGRSGTGELFF.

A few counts support this clone. J is TRBJ1-5 and V is TRBV5-1; no firm D call. Looked up from germline, CDR1 is SGHRS and CDR2 is YFSETQ. Trimming pared 4 bases from V and 1 base from J, leaving 9 bases between. This CDR3 is built from 14 residues. In DNA form, the CDR3 reads TGCGCCAGCAGCCTCGCGGGAAGCAATCAGCCCCAGCATTTT. This codes for CASSLAGSNQPQHF. Full variable domain (rest looked up from reference TRBV5-1 and TRBJ1-5): KAGVTQTPRYLIKTRGQQVTLSCSPISGHRSVSWYQQTPGQGLQFLFEYFSETQRNKGNFPGRFSGRQFSNSRSEMNVSTLELGDSALYLCASSLAGSNQPQHFGDGTRLSIL.

CDR3 coding DNA: TGTGCCAGCAGTCTCAGGACAGCGAACACTGAAGCTTTCTTT. It specifies CASSLRTANTEAFF. V usage is TRBV27 and J usage is TRBJ1-1, with D perhaps matching TRBD1 (6 bases). V gave up 5 bases and J gave up 1 base, with 11 bases separating them. From germline, CDR1 is MNHEY and CDR2 SMNVEV (reference sequence). The CDR3 consists of 14 residues.

V and J are TRBV5-1 and TRBJ1-5; D not resolved. Germline CDR1 and CDR2: SGHRS and YFSETQ. The CDR3 is 15 residues long. V was cut by 0 bases and J by 2 bases, with 9 bases left in between. Here the CDR3 reads CASSLAPQGNQPQHF. The CDR3 DNA reads TGCGCCAGCAGCTTGGCCCCGCAGGGCAATCAGCCCCAGCATTTT. The full variable domain, its missing parts supplied by reference TRBV5-1 and TRBJ1-5, is KAGVTQTPRYLIKTRGQQVTLSCSPISGHRSVSWYQQTPGQGLQFLFEYFSETQRNKGNFPGRFSGRQFSNSRSEMNVSTLELGDSALYLCASSLAPQGNQPQHFGDGTRLSIL.

This rearrangement joins TRBV28 to TRBJ2-1; D call uncertain. From germline, CDR1 is MDHEN and CDR2 SYDVKM. Trimming removed 6 bases from V and 8 bases from J, with 8 bases in between. This CDR3 is built from 11 residues. CDR3 nucleotides: TGTGCCAGCAGCCTACCGGATGAGCAGTTCTTC. It encodes CASSLPDEQFF.

Note on this clone: This sequence may be a read error, since a much larger clone differs from it by one base. This sample also contains other DNA sequences that code for the same CDR3. V is TRBV6-1 and J is TRBJ1-1, with 10 bases aligning to TRBD1. The germline V gene has CDR1 MNHNS and CDR2 SASEGT. This CDR3 is built from 14 residues. V trimming: 1 base; J trimming: 4 bases; junction bases outside the gene matches: 0. The CDR3 reads CASSEGQGATEAFF. Written as DNA, the CDR3 is TGTGCCAGCAGTGAAGGACAGGGGGCCACTGAAGCTTTCTTT.

This clone appeared a single time. The gene calls are TRBV4-1 and TRBJ1-4, with a tentative D call TRBD1 (5 bases). CDR3 length: 14 residues. The V gene's germline CDR1 is MGHRA and CDR2 YSYEKL. V shed 3 bases and J shed 7 bases, with 12 bases lying between them. The CDR3 protein is CASSQGGETEKLFF. In DNA form, the CDR3 reads TGCGCCAGCAGCCAGGGGGGGGAGACTGAAAAACTGTTTTTT.

The chain is built from TRBV19 and TRBJ2-6, with TRBD2 as a possible D gene (5 bases). Germline V gene data show CDR1 as LNHDA and CDR2 as SQIVND (reference sequence). The CDR3 is made up of 16 amino acids. Trimming took off 7 bases at V and 0 bases at J, with 13 bases between the two ends. The CDR3 region is CASTRTVSSGANVLTF. DNA of the CDR3: TGTGCCAGTACCCGGACTGTCAGCTCTGGGGCCAACGTCCTGACTTTC.

This sequence joins TRBV15 and TRBJ1-4; no clear D. V lost 1 base and J lost 8, with 11 bases in between. In germline, CDR1 is LNHNV, CDR2 YYDKDF (reference sequence). The CDR3 has 14 amino acids. The CDR3 protein is CATSRGPGDEKLFF. The CDR3 coding sequence is TGTGCCACCAGCAGAGGGCCGGGAGACGAAAAACTGTTTTTT.

This clone was counted a few times. J is TRBJ1-1 and V is TRBV9; D might be TRBD1 (6 bases). V gave up 2 bases and J gave up 4 bases, with 12 bases separating them. The CDR3 is 14 amino acids. Germline-derived CDR1 and CDR2 are SGDLS and YYNGEE. CDR3 sequence: CASSVVGASTEAFF. The CDR3 DNA reads as TGTGCCAGCAGCGTCGTGGGGGCCAGCACTGAAGCTTTCTTT.

This chain connects TRBV28 to TRBJ2-2; D is undetermined. CDR3 length: 14 amino acids. Germline V gene data show CDR1 as MDHEN and CDR2 as SYDVKM. Trimming took off 1 base at V and 2 bases at J, with 5 bases between the two ends. The CDR3 DNA reads TGTGCCAGCAGTTTATTACAAAACACCGGGGAGCTGTTTTTT. It is translated as CASSLLQNTGELFF.

This chain uses TRBV7-3 with TRBJ2-4; TRBD1 is a possible D gene (6 bases). Per germline, CDR1 SGHTA and CDR2 FQGTGA. The CDR3 length is 15 residues. Trimming removed 5 bases from V and 0 bases from J, with 11 bases in between. CDR3 coding DNA: TGTGCCAGCAGCGAAACAGGGTTAGCCAAAAACATTCAGTACTTC. It yields the protein CASSETGLAKNIQYF. The entire variable domain, with the rest obtained from reference TRBV7-3 and TRBJ2-4, is as follows: GAGVSQTPSNKVTEKGKYVELRCDPISGHTALYWYRQSLGQGPEFLIYFQGTGAADDSGLPNDRFFAVRPEGSVSTLKIQRTERGDSAVYLCASSETGLAKNIQYFGAGTRLSVL.

This rearrangement joins TRBV18 to TRBJ2-7, with TRBD2 matching over 9 bases. V trimming: 2 bases; J trimming: 1 base; junction bases outside the gene matches: 9. CDR3 size: 17 residues. Germline values: CDR1 KGHSH, CDR2 LQKENI. In DNA, the CDR3 is TGTGCCAGCTCACCAGTCAGGACTAGCGAACTATCCTACGAGCAGTACTTC. It encodes CASSPVRTSELSYEQYF.

The gene calls are TRBV6-6 and TRBJ1-5; no clear D gene. V lost 6 bases and J lost 1, with 10 bases in between. The CDR3 has 14 amino acids. Germline values: CDR1 MNHNY, CDR2 SVGAGI (reference sequence). CDR3 DNA: TGTGCCAGCAGGGGTGACACCAGCAATCAGCCCCAGCATTTT. The encoded protein is CASRGDTSNQPQHF.

V and J are TRBV6-4 and TRBJ2-1, with TRBD2 as a possible D gene (5 bases). The CDR3 totals 14 residues. V was trimmed by 3 bases and J by 2 bases, leaving 8 bases between them. Germline V gene data show CDR1 as MRHNA and CDR2 as SNTAGT. The CDR3 spells CASSDASPYNEQFF. The CDR3 DNA reads TGTGCCAGCAGTGATGCTAGCCCCTACAATGAGCAGTTCTTC.

The gene calls are TRBV2 and TRBJ1-4; 8 bases agree with TRBD1. The junction had 12 bases not matched to a gene; V was cut back by 6 bases and J by 3 bases. The germline V gene encodes CDR1 SNHLY and CDR2 FYNNEI. The CDR3 spans 17 residues. CDR3 sequence: CASRPPQGESSNEKLFF. CDR3 nucleotides: TGTGCCAGCAGGCCTCCACAGGGGGAGAGTTCTAATGAAAAACTGTTTTTT.

This clone was recorded many times. Additional DNA sequences in this sample encode the identical CDR3. The chain employs TRBV5-4 and TRBJ1-1, with D unresolved. This CDR3 is built from 13 residues. The V gene's germline CDR1 is SGHNT and CDR2 YYREEE (reference sequence). V was trimmed by 4 bases and J by 0 bases, leaving 7 bases between them. The CDR3, as DNA: TGTGCCAGCAGCGCGGGAATGAACACTGAAGCTTTCTTT. Protein sequence: CASSAGMNTEAFF.

The chain has TRBV5-1 and TRBJ2-5; 10 positions match TRBD2. V lost 0 bases, J lost 4 bases, and 3 bases stayed unmatched. Germline lookup yields CDR1 SGHRS and CDR2 YFSETQ. CDR3 size: 15 residues. The CDR3 DNA is TGCGCCAGCAGCTTGGCTAGCGGGAGAGGAGAGACCCAGTACTTC. Its protein is CASSLASGRGETQYF.

V usage is TRBV2 and J usage is TRBJ2-3; tentatively, D is TRBD1 (5 bases). Deletions cut 2 bases from V and 4 bases from J, with 10 bases between. This CDR3 has 14 residues. Germline CDR1 and CDR2: SNHLY and FYNNEI. In DNA form, the CDR3 reads TGTGCCAGCAGTGAATTGGCAGGGTCAGATACGCAGTATTTT. Protein sequence: CASSELAGSDTQYF.

About this clone: The junction shows a germline mismatch at one end, possibly a read error. The chain carries TRBV2 and TRBJ2-7; TRBD2 agrees at 10 bases. Germline V CDR1 and CDR2: SNHLY, FYNNEI. This CDR3 comprises 14 residues. CDR3 in amino acids: CASSEMPSGSGMDF. The CDR3 nucleotides are TGTGCCAGCAGTGAAATGCCTAGCGGGAGTGGAATGGACTTC. The full variable domain, its missing parts supplied by reference TRBV2 and TRBJ2-7, is EPEVTQTPSHQVTQMGQEVILRCVPISNHLYFYWYRQILGQKVEFLVSFYNNEISEKSEIFDDQFSVERPDGSNFTLKIRSTKLEDSAMYFCASSEMPSGSGMDFGPGTRLTVT.

In its sample, this clone was seen a few times. J is TRBJ1-2 and V is TRBV9; 9 nucleotides agree with TRBD1. After removal of 4 bases from V and 8 bases from J, the junction contained 9 bases not matched to a gene. The CDR3 runs 14 residues. Germline V gene data show CDR1 as SGDLS and CDR2 as YYNGEE. The chain's CDR3 is CASSPLDRGGGYTF. The CDR3 DNA sequence: TGTGCCAGCAGCCCATTGGACAGGGGTGGCGGCTACACCTTC.

The V call is TRBV30, the J call TRBJ1-5; 8 bases fit TRBD1. Germline V CDR1 and CDR2: GTSNPN, SVGIG (reference sequence). J gave up 2 bases and V 5 bases, and 11 bases lay outside the gene matches. This CDR3 has 16 residues. This chain's CDR3 is CAWARPGQAGNQPQHF. Here the CDR3 DNA reads TGTGCCTGGGCCAGACCGGGACAGGCTGGCAATCAGCCCCAGCATTTT.

V and J are TRBV6-5 and TRBJ2-1, with 11 positions matching TRBD2. The V segment lost 5 bases and the J segment 5 bases; nucleotides outside the gene matches: 5. This CDR3 spans 15 amino acids. Looked up from germline, CDR1 is MNHEY and CDR2 is SVGAGI. The CDR3 DNA sequence: TGTGCCAGCAGTAAGGGACTAGCGGCTCACAATGAGCAGTTCTTC. Its protein is CASSKGLAAHNEQFF.

The rearrangement joins TRBV19 to TRBJ2-3; 8 bases are shared with TRBD2. The germline V gene has CDR1 LNHDA and CDR2 SQIVND (reference sequence). The CDR3 length is 15 residues. The junction had 5 bases not matched to a gene; V was cut back by 4 bases and J by 2 bases. CDR3 residues: CASSRVGGATDTQYF. Here the CDR3 DNA reads TGTGCCAGTAGTAGGGTCGGGGGGGCCACAGATACGCAGTATTTT.